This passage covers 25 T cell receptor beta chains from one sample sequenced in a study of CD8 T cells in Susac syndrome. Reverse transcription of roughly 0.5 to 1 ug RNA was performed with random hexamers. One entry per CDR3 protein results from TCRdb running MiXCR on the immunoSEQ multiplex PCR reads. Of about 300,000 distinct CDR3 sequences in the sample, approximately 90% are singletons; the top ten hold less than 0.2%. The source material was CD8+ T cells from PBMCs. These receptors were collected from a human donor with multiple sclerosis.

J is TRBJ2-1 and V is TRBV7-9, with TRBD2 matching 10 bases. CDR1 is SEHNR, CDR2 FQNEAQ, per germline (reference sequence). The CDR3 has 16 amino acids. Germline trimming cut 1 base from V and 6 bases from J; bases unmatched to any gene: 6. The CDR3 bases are TGTGCCAGCAGCTTAGGACTAGCGGGCCTCGGCAATGAGCAGTTCTTC. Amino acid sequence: CASSLGLAGLGNEQFF.

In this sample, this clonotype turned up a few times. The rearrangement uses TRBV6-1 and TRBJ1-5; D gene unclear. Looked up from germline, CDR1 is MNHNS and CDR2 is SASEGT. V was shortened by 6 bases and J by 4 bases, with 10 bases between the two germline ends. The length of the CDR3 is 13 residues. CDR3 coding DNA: TGTGCCAGCAGCCAAACCGGGAATCAGCCCCAGCATTTT. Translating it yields CASSQTGNQPQHF.

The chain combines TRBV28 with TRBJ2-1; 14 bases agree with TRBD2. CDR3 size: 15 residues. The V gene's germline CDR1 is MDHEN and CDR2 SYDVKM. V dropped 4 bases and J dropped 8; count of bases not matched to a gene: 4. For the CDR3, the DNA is TGTGCCAGCAGTTCTCGACTAGCGGGGGGGTATGAGCAGTTCTTC. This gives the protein CASSSRLAGGYEQFF.

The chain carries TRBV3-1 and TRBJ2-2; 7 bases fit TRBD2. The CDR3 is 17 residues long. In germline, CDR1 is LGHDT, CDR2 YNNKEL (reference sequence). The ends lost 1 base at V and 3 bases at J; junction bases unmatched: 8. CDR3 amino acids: CASSQAAGGSDTGELFF. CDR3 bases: TGTGCCAGCAGCCAAGCCGCCGGGGGGAGCGACACCGGGGAGCTGTTTTTT.

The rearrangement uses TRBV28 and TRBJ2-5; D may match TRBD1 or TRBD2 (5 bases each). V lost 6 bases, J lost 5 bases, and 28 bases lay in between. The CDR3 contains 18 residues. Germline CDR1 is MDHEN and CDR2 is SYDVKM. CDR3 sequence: CASRDYGTVSGTLETQYF. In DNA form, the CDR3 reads TGTGCCAGCAGGGATTACGGTACGGTGTCGGGGACCTTGGAGACCCAGTACTTC.

The CDR3 loop reads CASSPSGNEQYF. Here the CDR3 DNA reads TGTGCCAGCAGTCCAAGCGGTAACGAGCAGTACTTC. The chain uses TRBV12-3 or TRBV12-4 and TRBJ2-7; D is possibly TRBD2 (5 bases). The CDR3 is 12 residues long. V lost 5 bases and J lost 5, with 10 bases in between.

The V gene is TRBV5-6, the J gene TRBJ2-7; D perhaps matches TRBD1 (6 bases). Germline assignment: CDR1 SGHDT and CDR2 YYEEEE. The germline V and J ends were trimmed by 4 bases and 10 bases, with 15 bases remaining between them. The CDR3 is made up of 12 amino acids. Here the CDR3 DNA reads TGTGCCAGCAGCCCCGGGACAACCAGACAGTACTTC. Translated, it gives CASSPGTTRQYF.

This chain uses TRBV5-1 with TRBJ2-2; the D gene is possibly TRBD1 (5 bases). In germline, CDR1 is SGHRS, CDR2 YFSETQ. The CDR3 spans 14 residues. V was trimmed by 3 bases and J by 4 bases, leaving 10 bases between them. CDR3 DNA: TGCGCCAGCAGCTACGACAGTTTCACCGGGGAGCTGTTTTTT. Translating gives CASSYDSFTGELFF. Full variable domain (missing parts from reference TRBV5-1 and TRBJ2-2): KAGVTQTPRYLIKTRGQQVTLSCSPISGHRSVSWYQQTPGQGLQFLFEYFSETQRNKGNFPGRFSGRQFSNSRSEMNVSTLELGDSALYLCASSYDSFTGELFFGEGSRLTVL.

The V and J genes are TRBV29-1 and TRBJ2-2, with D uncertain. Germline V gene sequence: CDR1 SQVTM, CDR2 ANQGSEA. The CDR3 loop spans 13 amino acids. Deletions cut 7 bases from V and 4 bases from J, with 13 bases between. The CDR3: CSANFPSTGELFF. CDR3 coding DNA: TGCAGCGCCAACTTCCCTTCCACCGGGGAGCTGTTTTTT.

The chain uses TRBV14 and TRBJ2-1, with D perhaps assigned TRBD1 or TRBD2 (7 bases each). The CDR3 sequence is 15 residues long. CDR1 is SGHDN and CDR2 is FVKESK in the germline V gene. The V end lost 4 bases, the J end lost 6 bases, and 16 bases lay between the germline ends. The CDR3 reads CASSLGLGGLNEQFF. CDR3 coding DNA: TGTGCCAGCAGCCTAGGACTAGGGGGCCTCAATGAGCAGTTCTTC.

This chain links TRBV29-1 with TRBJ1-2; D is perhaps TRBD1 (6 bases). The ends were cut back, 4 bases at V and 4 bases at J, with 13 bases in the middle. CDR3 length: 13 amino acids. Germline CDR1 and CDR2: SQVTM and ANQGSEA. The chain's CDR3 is CSVVQGLVYGYTF. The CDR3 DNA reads TGCAGCGTTGTACAGGGTCTTGTCTATGGCTACACCTTC.

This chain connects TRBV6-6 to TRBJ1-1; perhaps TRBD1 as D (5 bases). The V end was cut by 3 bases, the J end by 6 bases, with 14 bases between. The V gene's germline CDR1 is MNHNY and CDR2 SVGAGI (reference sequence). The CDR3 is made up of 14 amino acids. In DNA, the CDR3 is TGTGCCAGCAGTTATAGATTCCGGGGGGCTGAAGCTTTCTTT. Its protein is CASSYRFRGAEAFF.

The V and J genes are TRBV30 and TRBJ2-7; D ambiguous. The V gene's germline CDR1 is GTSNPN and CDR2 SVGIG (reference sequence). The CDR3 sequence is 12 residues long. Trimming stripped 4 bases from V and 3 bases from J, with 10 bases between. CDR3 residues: CAWNPGIYEQYF. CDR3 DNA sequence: TGTGCCTGGAACCCCGGTATCTACGAGCAGTACTTC.

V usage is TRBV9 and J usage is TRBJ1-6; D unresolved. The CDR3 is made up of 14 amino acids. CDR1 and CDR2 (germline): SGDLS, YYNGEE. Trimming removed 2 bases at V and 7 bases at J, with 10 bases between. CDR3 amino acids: CASSVAGSNSPLHF. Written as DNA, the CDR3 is TGTGCCAGCAGCGTTGCCGGGTCGAATTCACCCCTCCACTTT.

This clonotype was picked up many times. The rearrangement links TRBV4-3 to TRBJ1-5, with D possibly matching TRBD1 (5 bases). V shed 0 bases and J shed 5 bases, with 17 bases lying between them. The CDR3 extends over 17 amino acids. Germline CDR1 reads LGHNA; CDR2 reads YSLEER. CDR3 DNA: TGCGCCAGCAGCCAAGATAAAGGTTGGCAGGGAGATCAGCCCCAGCATTTT. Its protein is CASSQDKGWQGDQPQHF.

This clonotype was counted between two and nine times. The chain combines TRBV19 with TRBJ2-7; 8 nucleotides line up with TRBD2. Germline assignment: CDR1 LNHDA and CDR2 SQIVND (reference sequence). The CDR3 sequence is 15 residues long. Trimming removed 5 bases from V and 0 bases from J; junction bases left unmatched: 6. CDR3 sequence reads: CASSFAGGGSYEQYF. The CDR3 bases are TGTGCCAGTAGTTTTGCGGGAGGCGGCTCCTACGAGCAGTACTTC.

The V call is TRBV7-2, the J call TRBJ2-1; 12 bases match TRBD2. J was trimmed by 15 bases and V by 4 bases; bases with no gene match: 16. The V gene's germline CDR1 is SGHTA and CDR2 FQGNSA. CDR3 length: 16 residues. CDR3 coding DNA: TGTGCCAGCAGCTCCACCCTAGGGGGACTAGCGGGCCCCGTGTTCTTC. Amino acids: CASSSTLGGLAGPVFF.

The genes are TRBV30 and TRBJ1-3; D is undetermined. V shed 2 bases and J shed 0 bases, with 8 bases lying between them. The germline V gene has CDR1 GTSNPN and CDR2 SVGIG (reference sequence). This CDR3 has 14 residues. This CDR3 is CAWSPGNSGNTIYF. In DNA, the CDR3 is TGTGCCTGGAGTCCCGGAAACTCTGGAAACACCATATATTTT. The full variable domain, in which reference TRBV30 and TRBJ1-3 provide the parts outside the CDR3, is SQTIHQWPATLVQPVGSPLSLECTVEGTSNPNLYWYRQAAGRGLQLLFYSVGIGQISSEVPQNLSASRPQDRQFILSSKKLLLSDSGFYLCAWSPGNSGNTIYFGEGSWLTVV.

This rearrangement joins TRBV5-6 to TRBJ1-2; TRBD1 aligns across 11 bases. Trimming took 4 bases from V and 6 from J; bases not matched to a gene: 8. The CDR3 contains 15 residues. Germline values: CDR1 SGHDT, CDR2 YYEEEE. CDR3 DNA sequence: TGTGCCAGCAGCCGAGGACAGGGGGCTTTGAATGGCTACACCTTC. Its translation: CASSRGQGALNGYTF.

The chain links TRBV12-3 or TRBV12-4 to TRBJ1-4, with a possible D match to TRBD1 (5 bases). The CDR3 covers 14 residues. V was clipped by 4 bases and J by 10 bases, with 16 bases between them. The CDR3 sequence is CASSSGTVPGKLFF. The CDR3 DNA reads TGTGCCAGCAGTTCCGGGACGGTACCGGGAAAACTGTTTTTT.

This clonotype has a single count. The CDR3 loop is CASSLDVGQGPYEQYF. The DNA for the CDR3 is TGTGCCAGCAGCTTAGATGTGGGACAGGGGCCCTACGAGCAGTACTTC. The chain recombines TRBV7-9 with TRBJ2-7, with 10 bases identical to TRBD1. Germline assignment: CDR1 SEHNR and CDR2 FQNEAQ (reference sequence). Losses at the gene ends were 1 base for V and 2 bases for J; bases not matched to a gene: 5. The CDR3 covers 16 residues.

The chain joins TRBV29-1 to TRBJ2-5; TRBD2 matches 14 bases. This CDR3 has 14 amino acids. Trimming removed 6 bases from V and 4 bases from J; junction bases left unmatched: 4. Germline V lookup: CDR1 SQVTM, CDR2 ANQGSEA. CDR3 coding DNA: TGCAGCGTCGCCGGGACTAGCGGGAGAGAGACCCAGTACTTC. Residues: CSVAGTSGRETQYF. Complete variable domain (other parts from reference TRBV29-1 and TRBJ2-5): SAVISQKPSRDICQRGTSLTIQCQVDSQVTMMFWYRQQPGQSLTLIATANQGSEATYESGFVIDKFPISRPNLTFSTLTVSNMSPEDSSIYLCSVAGTSGRETQYFGPGTRLLVL.

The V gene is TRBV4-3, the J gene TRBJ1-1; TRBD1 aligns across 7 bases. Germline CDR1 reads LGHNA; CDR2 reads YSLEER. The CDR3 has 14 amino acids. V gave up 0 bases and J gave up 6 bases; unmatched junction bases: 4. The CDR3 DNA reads TGCGCCAGCAGCCAAGATCTCGGGACAGCTGAAGCTTTCTTT. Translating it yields CASSQDLGTAEAFF.

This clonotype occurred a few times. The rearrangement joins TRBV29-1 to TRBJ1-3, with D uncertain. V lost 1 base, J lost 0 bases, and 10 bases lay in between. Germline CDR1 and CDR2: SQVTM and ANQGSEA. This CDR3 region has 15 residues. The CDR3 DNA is TGCAGCGTTGAAGGTCTGGCGGACTCTGGAAACACCATATATTTT. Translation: CSVEGLADSGNTIYF.

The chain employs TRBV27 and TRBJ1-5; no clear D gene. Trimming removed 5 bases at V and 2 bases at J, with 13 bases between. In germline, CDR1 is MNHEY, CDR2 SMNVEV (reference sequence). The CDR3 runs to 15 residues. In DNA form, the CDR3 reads TGTGCCAGCAGTCTCATGCCGGGTGGCAATCAGCCCCAGCATTTT. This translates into CASSLMPGGNQPQHF.